This entry lists 8 T cell receptor beta chains sequenced from one sample in a study of T-cell memory formation after mild COVID-19. Each CDR3 protein is one row after TCRdb ran MiXCR on the 5' RACE reads. There are about 560,000 distinct CDR3 sequences in the sample; roughly 17% occur only once, and roughly 7.7% lies in the top ten. Source material: PBMCs or a T cell subset sorted from them (not recorded which). The source is an adult woman who had mild COVID-19 (a few samples of this study predate the infection). Cell type and time point are not known.

The J gene is TRBJ1-5, the V gene TRBV27; the D gene is possibly TRBD1 (5 bases). This CDR3 region has 15 residues. In germline, CDR1 is MNHEY, CDR2 SMNVEV (reference sequence). Trimming cost V 1 base and J 5 bases, with 12 bases left between them. The CDR3 protein is CASSLWGRVHQPQHF. The CDR3 coding sequence is TGTGCCAGCAGTTTATGGGGCAGGGTACATCAGCCCCAGCATTTT.

There are a few counts of this clonotype. This chain links TRBV5-1 with TRBJ1-3; D is possibly TRBD1 (5 bases). The CDR3 runs 15 residues. The V gene lost 0 bases and the J gene lost 2 bases, with 9 bases spanning the gap. CDR1 and CDR2 from the germline V gene are SGHRS and YFSETQ. Here the CDR3 reads CASSLDGGTGNTIYF. Here the CDR3 DNA reads TGCGCCAGCAGCTTGGACGGGGGAACTGGAAACACCATATATTTT.

This chain joins TRBV12-3 or TRBV12-4 and TRBJ1-1; D possibly corresponds to TRBD1 (5 bases). This CDR3 spans 19 amino acids. Between the trimmed V and J ends, which lost 4 bases and 0 bases, there was a span of 24 bases. The CDR3 coding sequence is TGTGCCAGCAGTTCCCCTTGGGGAGGGACGTTCGGGGTGAACACTGAAGCTTTCTTT. Translated, it gives CASSSPWGGTFGVNTEAFF.

This clonotype was observed a few times. The V gene is TRBV30, the J gene TRBJ1-5, with a weak D call TRBD1 (5 bases). CDR3 size: 16 residues. Germline V lookup: CDR1 GTSNPN, CDR2 SVGIG (reference sequence). V lost 0 bases, J lost 3 bases, and 15 bases lay in between. CDR3: CAWSVSAGLPNQPQHF. CDR3 nucleotide sequence: TGTGCCTGGAGTGTATCCGCAGGGCTCCCCAATCAGCCCCAGCATTTT.

This clonotype was observed a handful of times. The V and J genes are TRBV6-5 and TRBJ2-7; D is perhaps TRBD1 or TRBD2 (6 bases each). Germline CDR1 MNHEY, CDR2 SVGAGI. The CDR3 totals 13 residues. Trimming removed 8 bases at V and 3 bases at J, with 14 bases between. The chain's CDR3 is CASRGTSLYEQYF. The DNA of the CDR3 is TGTGCCAGCCGCGGGACATCCCTCTACGAGCAGTACTTC.

In its sample, this clonotype was seen many times. The chain links TRBV5-1 to TRBJ2-5, with 9 positions matching TRBD2. CDR3 size: 16 residues. V shed 0 bases, J shed 2 bases, and the junction held 5 bases outside the gene matches. Germline V gives CDR1 SGHRS, CDR2 YFSETQ. CDR3 bases: TGCGCCAGCAGCTTGGCAGCGGGGGGCCGTCAAGAGACCCAGTACTTC. This sequence encodes CASSLAAGGRQETQYF.

This clonotype was counted between two and nine times. The chain links TRBV5-1 to TRBJ1-1; TRBD1 agrees at 7 bases. From germline, CDR1 is SGHRS and CDR2 YFSETQ. The CDR3 has 16 residues. Trimming took 0 bases from V and 5 from J; bases not matched to a gene: 10. The CDR3 reads CASSLGAGQRMTEAFF. For the CDR3, the DNA is TGCGCCAGCAGCTTGGGGGCGGGACAGAGAATGACTGAAGCTTTCTTT.

The chain links TRBV6-5 to TRBJ2-2, with 7 bases fitting TRBD2. This CDR3 is built from 15 residues. Germline CDR1 MNHEY, CDR2 SVGAGI. With V trimmed by 6 bases and J by 0 bases, 4 bases remained unmatched. CDR3 sequence: CASRLAGSNTGELFF. In DNA form, the CDR3 reads TGTGCCAGCAGATTAGCGGGTTCGAACACCGGGGAGCTGTTTTTT.